Below, one T cell receptor (beta chain) is given with its context. Its specificity is unknown. This sample was taken from a study of blood T cells in healthy people across ages. General study points: More naive CD4+ cells and higher diversity marked long-lived donors relative to aged donors.

For the second PCR, which ran for roughly 7 to 11 cycles, a sample-barcoded 5' primer and a J-beta primer mix were used. TCRdb processed the 5' RACE reads anew with MiXCR; each CDR3 protein has one entry. The sample consists of roughly 1.6 million distinct CDR3 sequences, about 32% of them appearing once. The germline V gene encodes CDR1 ENHRY and CDR2 SYGVKD. The CDR3 runs 14 residues. The V and J ends lost 0 bases and 0 bases respectively, with 5 bases between them. This receptor was obtained from a woman under 40 in good health. Sample: blood. The chain links TRBV10-3 to TRBJ1-2, with D hard to call. CDR3 region: CAISESPSNYGYTF. CDR3 nucleotides: TGTGCCATCAGTGAGTCCCCCTCTAACTATGGCTACACCTTC.